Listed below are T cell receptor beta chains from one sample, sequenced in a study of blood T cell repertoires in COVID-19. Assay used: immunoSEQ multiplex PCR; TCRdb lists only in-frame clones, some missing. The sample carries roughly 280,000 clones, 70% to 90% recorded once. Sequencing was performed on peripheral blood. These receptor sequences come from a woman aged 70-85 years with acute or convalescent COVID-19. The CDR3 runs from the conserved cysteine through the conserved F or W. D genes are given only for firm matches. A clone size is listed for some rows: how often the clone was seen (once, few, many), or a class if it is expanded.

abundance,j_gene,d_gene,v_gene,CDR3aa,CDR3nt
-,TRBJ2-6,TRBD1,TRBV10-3,CAISVGTGDSGANVLTF,TGTGCCATCAGTGTCGGGACAGGGGACTCTGGGGCCAACGTCCTGACTTTC
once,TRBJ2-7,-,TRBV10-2,CATSDTYEQYF,TGCGCCACCTCAGACACCTACGAGCAGTACTTC
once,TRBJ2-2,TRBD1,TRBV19,CASSILNRGTGELFF,TGTGCCAGTAGTATCTTAAACAGGGGCACCGGGGAGCTGTTTTTT
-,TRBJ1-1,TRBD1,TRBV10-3,CAISESQGAAPAFF,TGTGCCATCAGTGAGTCACAGGGGGCGGCTCCAGCTTTCTTT
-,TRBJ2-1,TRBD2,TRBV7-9,CASSPGYLRGGDEQFF,TGTGCCAGCAGCCCAGGCTACTTGCGGGGGGGCGATGAGCAGTTCTTC
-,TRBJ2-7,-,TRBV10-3,CAIGNRQGGNEQYF,TGTGCCATCGGCAATCGGCAGGGGGGAAACGAGCAGTACTTC
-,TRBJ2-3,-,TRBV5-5,CASLSGEASTDTQYF,TGTGCCAGCCTGTCGGGGGAGGCTAGCACAGATACGCAGTATTTT
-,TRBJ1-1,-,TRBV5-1,CASSLSGTNTEAFF,TGCGCCAGCAGCTTGTCGGGGACTAACACTGAAGCTTTCTTT
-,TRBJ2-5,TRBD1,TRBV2,CASGQGPRETQYF,TGTGCCAGCGGACAGGGACCTCGGGAGACCCAGTACTTC
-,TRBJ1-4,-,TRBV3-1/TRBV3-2,CASSHRGLGEKLFF,TGTGCCAGCAGCCATCGTGGACTGGGTGAAAAACTGTTTTTT
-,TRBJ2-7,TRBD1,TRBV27,CASSLLRTGGYEQYF,TGTGCCAGCAGTTTACTACGGACAGGGGGTTACGAGCAGTACTTC
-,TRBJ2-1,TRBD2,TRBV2,CASSIQGLAGAGNEQFF,TGTGCCAGCAGCATCCAAGGACTAGCGGGGGCGGGTAATGAGCAGTTCTTC
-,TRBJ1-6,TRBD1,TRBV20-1,CSASDRQGLSPLHF,TGCAGTGCTAGTGATCGACAGGGGTTATCACCCCTCCACTTT
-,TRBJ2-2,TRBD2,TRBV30,CAWSSGVRGRPGELFF,TGTGCCTGGAGTAGCGGGGTACGGGGAAGGCCCGGGGAGCTGTTTTTT
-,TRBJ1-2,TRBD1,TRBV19,CASRTGGYGYTF,TGTGCCAGTAGGACAGGGGGCTATGGCTACACCTTC
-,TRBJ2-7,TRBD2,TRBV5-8,CASSLSFGGTYEQYF,TGTGCCAGCAGCTTGTCTTTCGGGGGGACCTACGAGCAGTACTTC
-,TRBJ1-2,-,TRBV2,CASSGTGNYGYTF,TGTGCCAGCAGTGGGACGGGGAACTATGGCTACACCTTC
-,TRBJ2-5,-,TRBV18,CASAPRETTRIAVQETQYF,TGTGCCAGCGCCCCCAGGGAAACGACTCGTATCGCCGTTCAAGAGACCCAGTACTTC
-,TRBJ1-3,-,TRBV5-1,CASSLAAGRGAGNTIYF,TGCGCCAGCAGCTTGGCAGCGGGAAGAGGAGCTGGAAACACCATATATTTT
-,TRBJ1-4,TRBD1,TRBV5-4,CASLPQPGQTEKLFF,TGTGCCAGCTTACCCCAACCGGGACAGACAGAAAAACTGTTTTTT
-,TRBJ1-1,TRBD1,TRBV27,CASSATGHTEAFF,TGTGCCAGCAGTGCGACAGGGCACACTGAAGCTTTCTTT
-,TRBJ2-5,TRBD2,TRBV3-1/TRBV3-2,CASSYTSGAQETQYF,TGTGCCAGCAGCTATACTAGCGGAGCACAAGAGACCCAGTACTTC
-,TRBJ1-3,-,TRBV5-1,CASSPGLRDSGNTIYF,TGCGCCAGCAGCCCCGGCCTCAGGGACTCTGGAAACACCATATATTTT